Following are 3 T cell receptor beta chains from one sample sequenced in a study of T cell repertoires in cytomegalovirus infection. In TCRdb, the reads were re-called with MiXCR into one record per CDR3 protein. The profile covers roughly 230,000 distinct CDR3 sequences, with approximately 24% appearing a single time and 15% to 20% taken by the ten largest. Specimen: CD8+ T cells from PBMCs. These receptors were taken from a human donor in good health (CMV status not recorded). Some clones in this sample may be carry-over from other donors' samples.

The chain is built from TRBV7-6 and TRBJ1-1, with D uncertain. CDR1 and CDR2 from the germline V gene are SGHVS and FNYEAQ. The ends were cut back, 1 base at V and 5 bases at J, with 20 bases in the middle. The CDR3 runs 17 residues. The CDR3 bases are TGTGCCAGCAGCTTAGGGCAGGTGGACCCTCATGGGACTGAAGCTTTCTTT. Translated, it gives CASSLGQVDPHGTEAFF. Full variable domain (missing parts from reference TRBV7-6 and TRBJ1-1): GAGVSQSPRYKVTKRGQDVALRCDPISGHVSLYWYRQALGQGPEFLTYFNYEAQQDKSGLPNDRFSAERPEGSISTLTIQRTEQRDSAMYRCASSLGQVDPHGTEAFFGQGTRLTVV.

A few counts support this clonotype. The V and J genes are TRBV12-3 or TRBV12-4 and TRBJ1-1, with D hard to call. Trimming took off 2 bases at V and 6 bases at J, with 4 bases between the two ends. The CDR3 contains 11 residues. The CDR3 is CASSLTAEAFF. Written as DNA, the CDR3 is TGTGCCAGCAGTTTAACGGCTGAAGCTTTCTTT.

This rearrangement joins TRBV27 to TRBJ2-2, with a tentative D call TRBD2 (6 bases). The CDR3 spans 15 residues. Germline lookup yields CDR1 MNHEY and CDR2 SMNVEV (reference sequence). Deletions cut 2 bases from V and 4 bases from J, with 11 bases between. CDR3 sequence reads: CASSLTGGGTGELFF. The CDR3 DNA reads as TGTGCCAGCAGTTTAACCGGGGGAGGCACCGGGGAGCTGTTTTTT.